This TCR beta chain was obtained from a study of technical replicates of blood from a few donors. Germline V gene sequence: CDR1 SNHLY, CDR2 FYNNEI. V lost 4 bases to trimming and J lost 4 bases, with 16 bases between them. The CDR3 extends over 15 amino acids. Produced via immunoSEQ multiplex PCR; TCRdb's table is partial and in-frame only. The sample has roughly 60,000 clones; about 86% are singletons. This sequence joins TRBV2 and TRBJ1-1, with D possibly TRBD1 on 6 matching bases. This TCR came from a human donor in good health. Some clones in this sample may be carry-over from other donors' samples. Sample: PBMCs. In DNA, the CDR3 is TGTGCCAGCAGTGGCCGCAGGGGCTTTGGCACTGAAGCTTTCTTT. This sequence encodes CASSGRRGFGTEAFF.